Listed below are T cell receptor beta chains from one sample, sequenced in a study of OX40 agonist ivuxolimab in advanced cancers. Profiling relied on immunoSEQ multiplex PCR, and the TCRdb table lists in-frame clones only, not all of them. The repertoire holds under 90,000 clones, with roughly 90% as singletons. The sample was CD4+ or CD8+ T cells sorted from blood, taken in a trial of the OX40 agonist ivuxolimab. Every receptor here comes from an adult with an advanced solid tumor such as melanoma, head and neck, liver or kidney cancer. Both conserved end residues are part of each CDR3. D genes are given only for firm matches. Clone size, where shown, is once, few, many, or a class for clones that have expanded.

j_gene: TRBJ2-7
abundance: -
v_gene: TRBV5-4
d_gene: TRBD2
CDR3aa: CASSLGAGGHSYEQYF
CDR3nt: TGTGCCAGCAGCTTGGGGGCGGGAGGCCACTCCTACGAGCAGTACTTC

j_gene: TRBJ1-2
abundance: -
v_gene: TRBV4-2
d_gene: -
CDR3aa: CASSQASVGYTF
CDR3nt: TGTGCCAGCAGCCAAGCGTCGGTTGGCTACACCTTC

j_gene: TRBJ1-1
abundance: -
v_gene: TRBV11-2
d_gene: -
CDR3aa: CASSSRGTEAFF
CDR3nt: TGTGCCAGCAGTTCCAGGGGTACTGAAGCCTTCTTT

j_gene: TRBJ1-1
abundance: -
v_gene: TRBV7-9
d_gene: -
CDR3aa: CASSPRSEAFF
CDR3nt: TGTGCCAGCAGCCCCCGCTCCGAAGCTTTCTTT

j_gene: TRBJ1-2
abundance: -
v_gene: TRBV5-8
d_gene: -
CDR3aa: CASSRVGGYTF
CDR3nt: TGTGCCAGCAGCCGGGTGGGCGGCTACACCTTC

j_gene: TRBJ1-2
abundance: -
v_gene: TRBV18
d_gene: TRBD1
CDR3aa: CASSLTNLPGQGNYGYTF
CDR3nt: TGTGCCAGCTCACTTACAAATTTACCGGGACAGGGGAACTATGGCTACACCTTC

j_gene: TRBJ2-5
abundance: -
v_gene: TRBV11-2
d_gene: -
CDR3aa: CASSWAGETQYF
CDR3nt: TGTGCCAGCAGCTGGGCGGGAGAGACCCAGTACTTC

j_gene: TRBJ2-7
abundance: once
v_gene: TRBV15
d_gene: TRBD2
CDR3aa: CATSKAGLGSYEQYF
CDR3nt: TGTGCCACCAGCAAAGCGGGACTGGGCTCCTACGAGCAGTACTTC

j_gene: TRBJ2-1
abundance: -
v_gene: TRBV5-5
d_gene: -
CDR3aa: CASSLRGRPIYNEQFF
CDR3nt: TGTGCCAGCAGCTTAAGGGGACGCCCAATCTACAATGAGCAGTTCTTC

j_gene: TRBJ1-6
abundance: -
v_gene: TRBV7-2
d_gene: TRBD1
CDR3aa: CASSSTDRGREPLHF
CDR3nt: TGTGCCAGCAGCTCGACAGACAGGGGGCGGGAACCCCTCCACTTT

j_gene: TRBJ2-5
abundance: -
v_gene: TRBV25-1
d_gene: TRBD2
CDR3aa: CASKKEIAGETQYF
CDR3nt: TGTGCCAGCAAGAAGGAGATAGCGGGAGAGACCCAGTACTTC

j_gene: TRBJ2-3
abundance: once
v_gene: TRBV7-8
d_gene: -
CDR3aa: CASSLDRGDTQYF
CDR3nt: TGTGCCAGCAGCCTTGACCGGGGAGATACGCAGTATTTT

j_gene: TRBJ2-7
abundance: -
v_gene: TRBV6-5
d_gene: TRBD2
CDR3aa: CASSPGLARTYEQYF
CDR3nt: TGTGCCAGCAGTCCCGGACTAGCGAGGACCTACGAGCAGTACTTC

j_gene: TRBJ1-1
abundance: -
v_gene: TRBV6-5
d_gene: -
CDR3aa: CASTPGRLNTEAFF
CDR3nt: TGTGCCAGCACCCCAGGACGGTTGAACACTGAAGCTTTCTTT

j_gene: TRBJ2-3
abundance: -
v_gene: TRBV7-2
d_gene: TRBD2
CDR3aa: CASSLALAGADTQYF
CDR3nt: TGTGCCAGCAGCTTAGCTCTAGCGGGAGCAGATACGCAGTATTTT

j_gene: TRBJ1-2
abundance: -
v_gene: TRBV20-1
d_gene: -
CDR3aa: CSALSENGYTF
CDR3nt: TGCAGTGCTCTATCAGAGAATGGCTACACCTTC

j_gene: TRBJ2-5
abundance: -
v_gene: TRBV5-4
d_gene: -
CDR3aa: CASSKGETGTQYF
CDR3nt: TGTGCCAGCAGCAAGGGAGAGACAGGGACCCAGTACTTC

j_gene: TRBJ1-2
abundance: -
v_gene: TRBV2
d_gene: -
CDR3aa: CASSGYTLTYGYTF
CDR3nt: TGTGCCAGCAGTGGATATACCCTGACCTATGGCTACACCTTC

j_gene: TRBJ1-4
abundance: -
v_gene: TRBV18
d_gene: TRBD1
CDR3aa: CASSPGQTNEKLFF
CDR3nt: TGTGCCAGCTCACCGGGACAGACGAATGAAAAACTGTTTTTT

j_gene: TRBJ2-5
abundance: -
v_gene: TRBV18
d_gene: -
CDR3aa: CASSPNWGAIGETQYF
CDR3nt: TGTGCCAGCTCCCCAAACTGGGGGGCAATCGGGGAGACCCAGTACTTC

j_gene: TRBJ2-7
abundance: -
v_gene: TRBV27
d_gene: -
CDR3aa: CASSSPASVSYEQYF
CDR3nt: TGTGCCAGCAGTTCCCCGGCTAGCGTCTCCTACGAGCAGTACTTC

j_gene: TRBJ1-1
abundance: -
v_gene: TRBV7-2
d_gene: -
CDR3aa: CASSLLGQGSNTEAFF
CDR3nt: TGTGCCAGCAGCCTACTCGGTCAGGGTTCGAACACTGAAGCTTTCTTT

j_gene: TRBJ2-5
abundance: -
v_gene: TRBV29-1
d_gene: -
CDR3aa: CSVEAGTQYF
CDR3nt: TGCAGCGTTGAAGCAGGGACCCAGTACTTC

j_gene: TRBJ2-7
abundance: -
v_gene: TRBV9
d_gene: TRBD1
CDR3aa: CASSATGTGRGEQYF
CDR3nt: TGTGCCAGCAGCGCGACAGGGACAGGAAGGGGCGAGCAGTACTTC

j_gene: TRBJ2-4
abundance: -
v_gene: TRBV11-2
d_gene: -
CDR3aa: CASSASRNIQYF
CDR3nt: TGTGCCAGCAGCGCCTCAAGAAACATTCAGTACTTC

j_gene: TRBJ1-1
abundance: -
v_gene: TRBV2
d_gene: TRBD1
CDR3aa: CASSNRGDTEAFF
CDR3nt: TGTGCCAGCAGTAACAGGGGTGACACTGAAGCTTTCTTT

j_gene: TRBJ2-2
abundance: -
v_gene: TRBV19
d_gene: TRBD2
CDR3aa: CASSTAGLAGVGTGELFF
CDR3nt: TGTGCCAGTAGTACCGCGGGACTAGCGGGAGTGGGCACCGGGGAGCTGTTTTTT